These 27 T cell receptor beta chains came from one sample sequenced in a study of blood T cells in healthy people across ages. A second PCR, run for roughly 7 to 12 cycles, used a sample-barcoded 5' primer plus a J-beta primer mix. TCRdb processed the 5' RACE reads anew with MiXCR; each CDR3 protein has one entry. The top ten clones hold just under 9% of a sample with roughly 550,000 distinct CDR3 sequences, around 24% of them seen once. The same data also contributed to another study, on T cells of mothers and their children.

Material for sequencing was blood. These receptors were taken from a boy between 10 and 17 years old in good health.

The table lists this clonotype with a few counts. The rearrangement uses TRBV7-9 and TRBJ2-6; D is unclear. Trimming stripped 1 base from V and 3 bases from J, with 7 bases between. The CDR3 runs 15 residues. Germline V gene sequence: CDR1 SEHNR, CDR2 FQNEAQ (reference sequence). CDR3 sequence: CASSLVRNGANVLTF. Written as DNA, the CDR3 is TGTGCCAGCAGCTTAGTTCGCAATGGGGCCAACGTCCTGACTTTC. Drawing the rest from reference TRBV7-9 and TRBJ2-6, the complete variable domain is DTGVSQNPRHKITKRGQNVTFRCDPISEHNRLYWYRQTLGQGPEFLTYFQNEAQLEKSRLLSDRFSAERPKGSFSTLEIQRTEQGDSAMYLCASSLVRNGANVLTFGAGSRLTVL.

This clonotype was counted between two and nine times. V and J are TRBV5-1 and TRBJ1-2; TRBD1 agrees at 11 bases. J lost 6 bases, V lost 0 bases, and 7 bases had no gene match. The germline gives CDR1 SGHRS, CDR2 YFSETQ. The CDR3 totals 16 residues. CDR3 DNA: TGCGCCAGCAGCTTGGCGTCCGGGACAGGGGGAAATGGCTACACCTTC. Its translation is CASSLASGTGGNGYTF.

The rearrangement joins TRBV7-3 to TRBJ2-5; the D gene is possibly TRBD2 (7 bases). Per the germline V gene, CDR1 is SGHTA and CDR2 is FQGTGA. V gave up 6 bases and J gave up 4 bases, with 12 bases separating them. The CDR3 loop spans 13 amino acids. The CDR3 region has the DNA TGTGCCAGCAGTAGGGGGGGACGAGAGACCCAGTACTTC. It is translated as CASSRGGRETQYF. The whole variable domain, filled in from reference TRBV7-3 and TRBJ2-5, reads GAGVSQTPSNKVTEKGKYVELRCDPISGHTALYWYRQSLGQGPEFLIYFQGTGAADDSGLPNDRFFAVRPEGSVSTLKIQRTERGDSAVYLCASSRGGRETQYFGPGTRLLVL.

This chain links TRBV6-5 with TRBJ2-7; D not resolved. Germline lookup yields CDR1 MNHEY and CDR2 SVGAGI. The V gene lost 6 bases and the J gene lost 6 bases, with 12 bases spanning the gap. This CDR3 has 12 amino acids. CDR3 nucleotide sequence: TGTGCCAGCAGCGACTGGAATGGCGAGCAGTACTTC. It codes for CASSDWNGEQYF.

This clonotype turned up a few times. The V call is TRBV9, the J call TRBJ2-3; TRBD1 agrees at 8 bases. The CDR3 extends over 15 amino acids. The germline gives CDR1 SGDLS, CDR2 YYNGEE. The junction had 6 bases not matched to a gene; V was cut back by 0 bases and J by 6 bases. CDR3 amino acids: CASSVVGTGGDTQYF. DNA for the CDR3: TGTGCCAGCAGCGTAGTAGGGACAGGAGGCGATACGCAGTATTTT.

The J gene is TRBJ2-5, the V gene TRBV13; 11 bases are shared with TRBD2. Germline V gene sequence: CDR1 PRHDT, CDR2 FYEKMQ (reference sequence). There are 17 residues in the CDR3. J lost 4 bases, V lost 3 bases, and 10 bases had no gene match. CDR3 sequence: CASSFDSGGANRETQYF. The CDR3 nucleotides are TGTGCCAGCAGCTTCGATAGCGGGGGGGCCAATCGAGAGACCCAGTACTTC.

The genes are TRBV12-3 or TRBV12-4 and TRBJ2-5, with D unclear. TRBJ2-1 explains the end of the DNA better; the J call may be wrong. This CDR3 has 11 residues. The CDR3 loop reads CASSLTHEQFF. For the CDR3, the DNA is TGTGCCAGCAGCCTCACCCATGAGCAGTTCTTC.

This clonotype has a handful of counts. The chain joins TRBV9 to TRBJ2-1; 9 bases align to TRBD2. The J segment lost 9 bases and the V segment lost 4 bases, leaving 8 bases of the junction unmatched. The CDR3 loop spans 14 amino acids. Looked up from germline, CDR1 is SGDLS and CDR2 is YYNGEE. The DNA of the CDR3 is TGTGCCAGCAGCATCTTCTATAGCGGGGGTGAGCAGTTCTTC. Its protein is CASSIFYSGGEQFF.

This clonotype was picked up a small number of times. This chain connects TRBV7-8 to TRBJ2-3; 14 positions agree with TRBD2. The CDR3 runs to 16 residues. The germline gives CDR1 SGHVS, CDR2 FQNEAQ. Trimming cost V 5 bases and J 7 bases; bases outside gene matches: 8. The CDR3 protein is CASSPRTSGGLHTQYF. CDR3 sequence (DNA): TGTGCCAGCAGCCCTCGGACTAGCGGGGGGCTACATACGCAGTATTTT.

This chain connects TRBV27 to TRBJ2-1; 8 nucleotides align to TRBD2. The CDR3 is made up of 15 amino acids. V shed 4 bases, J shed 4 bases, and the junction held 6 bases outside the gene matches. Germline assignment: CDR1 MNHEY and CDR2 SMNVEV (reference sequence). The CDR3 DNA reads TGTGCCAGCAGTTCCTTAGCGGGGAATTACAATGAGCAGTTCTTC. Translated, it gives CASSSLAGNYNEQFF.

The gene calls are TRBV7-6 and TRBJ2-1; D is perhaps TRBD2 (7 bases). The CDR3 is 16 amino acids. CDR1 SGHVS and CDR2 FNYEAQ come from the germline V gene. V was clipped by 5 bases and J by 4 bases, with 18 bases between them. The DNA of the CDR3 is TGTGCCAGCAGCACAGGGTGGAGGGGAGGGTACAATGAGCAGTTCTTC. It translates to CASSTGWRGGYNEQFF.

This clonotype appeared a few times. The DNA of the CDR3 is TGCAGTGCTAGACCAGCGGAGGGATCCTACGAGCAGTACTTC. Residues: CSARPAEGSYEQYF. The chain links TRBV20-1 to TRBJ2-7; a possible D gene is TRBD2 (6 bases). CDR3 length equals 14 residues. V was pared by 2 bases and J by 1 base, with 12 bases between. Germline V gene sequence: CDR1 DFQATT, CDR2 SNEGSKA (reference sequence).

This rearrangement joins TRBV7-9 to TRBJ2-3; possibly TRBD2 for D (6 bases). This CDR3 contains 16 residues. CDR1 and CDR2 from the germline V gene are SEHNR and FQNEAQ (reference sequence). Deletions cut 1 base from V and 4 bases from J, with 15 bases between. The DNA for the CDR3 is TGTGCCAGCAGCTTAGAAGACGGGGGAGACGCAGATACGCAGTATTTT. Amino acid sequence: CASSLEDGGDADTQYF.

This clonotype was picked up a small number of times. This chain joins TRBV6-1 and TRBJ2-7; 8 bases match TRBD1. Per the germline V gene, CDR1 is MNHNS and CDR2 is SASEGT. J gave up 2 bases and V 0 bases, and 3 bases lay outside the gene matches. The CDR3 runs to 15 residues. The CDR3: CASSEARTGPYEQYF. DNA of the CDR3: TGTGCCAGCAGTGAAGCGCGGACAGGGCCCTACGAGCAGTACTTC.

The chain recombines TRBV13 with TRBJ2-5; 12 bases map to TRBD2. The germline CDR1 and CDR2 sequences are PRHDT and FYEKMQ (reference sequence). The V gene end was trimmed by 3 bases and the J gene end by 4 bases; junction bases not matched to a gene: 6. This CDR3 is built from 16 residues. This chain's CDR3 is CASSFYKGLAGETQYF. For the CDR3, the DNA is TGTGCCAGCAGCTTCTACAAGGGACTAGCGGGAGAGACCCAGTACTTC. Full variable domain (rest looked up from reference TRBV13 and TRBJ2-5): AAGVIQSPRHLIKEKRETATLKCYPIPRHDTVYWYQQGPGQDPQFLISFYEKMQSDKGSIPDRFSAQQFSDYHSELNMSSLELGDSALYFCASSFYKGLAGETQYFGPGTRLLVL.

This clonotype was seen more than once but under ten times. This sequence joins TRBV19 and TRBJ2-5; 7 bases match TRBD2. Germline CDR1 and CDR2: LNHDA and SQIVND (reference sequence). Losses at the gene ends were 9 bases for V and 0 bases for J; bases not matched to a gene: 4. The CDR3 is made up of 13 amino acids. The CDR3 DNA sequence: TGTGCCAGCGGGAGCGGGGACCAAGAGACCCAGTACTTC. Residues: CASGSGDQETQYF.

The chain links TRBV6-2 or TRBV6-3 to TRBJ2-1; TRBD1 aligns across 7 bases. The germline CDR1 and CDR2 sequences are MNHEY and SVGEGT. This CDR3 comprises 16 residues. Trimming removed 4 bases from V and 0 bases from J; junction bases left unmatched: 6. In DNA, the CDR3 is TGTGCCAGCAGTTCCCCGACAGGGTTCTCCTACAATGAGCAGTTCTTC. Protein sequence: CASSSPTGFSYNEQFF.

The V gene is TRBV4-1, the J gene TRBJ1-5, with D tentatively TRBD1 (6 bases). The CDR3 covers 15 residues. Germline V gives CDR1 MGHRA, CDR2 YSYEKL. Trimming removed 6 bases from V and 6 bases from J, with 18 bases in between. The DNA of the CDR3 is TGCGCCAGCAGGCCCGTCACAGGGAAGGGTCAGCCCCAGCATTTT. Encoded protein: CASRPVTGKGQPQHF.

The chain recombines TRBV2 with TRBJ1-4; TRBD1 agrees at 7 bases. V was pared by 6 bases and J by 4 bases, with 5 bases of the junction left unmatched. The CDR3 is made up of 14 amino acids. Per germline, CDR1 SNHLY and CDR2 FYNNEI. The DNA of the CDR3 is TGTGCCAGCAGGGTTGACAGGGTTAATGAAAAACTGTTTTTT. Its protein product is CASRVDRVNEKLFF.

This clonotype was seen at least ten times. The chain is built from TRBV7-2 and TRBJ2-3; D possibly matches TRBD1 or TRBD2 (5 bases each). In germline, CDR1 is SGHTA, CDR2 FQGNSA. The V end was cut by 5 bases, the J end by 0 bases, with 6 bases between. CDR3 length: 13 amino acids. CDR3 sequence: CASSRDSTDTQYF. The CDR3 nucleotides read TGTGCCAGCAGCCGGGACAGCACAGATACGCAGTATTTT.

This chain uses TRBV12-3 or TRBV12-4 with TRBJ2-5; no clear D. CDR3 length equals 19 residues. The V end lost 3 bases, the J end lost 3 bases, and 26 bases lay between the germline ends. CDR3 sequence: CASSLGRSQTDKTKETQYF. DNA for the CDR3: TGTGCCAGCAGTTTGGGCAGAAGCCAAACCGACAAAACGAAAGAGACCCAGTACTTC.

The V gene is TRBV29-1, the J gene TRBJ2-2; no firm D call. V was clipped by 4 bases and J by 1 base, with 4 bases between them. CDR1 and CDR2 from the germline V gene are SQVTM and ANQGSEA. CDR3 length: 12 amino acids. The CDR3 sequence: CSVGWNTGELFF. Here the CDR3 DNA reads TGCAGCGTTGGGTGGAACACCGGGGAGCTGTTTTTT.

The chain carries TRBV28 and TRBJ1-5, with D unclear. Germline V gene sequence: CDR1 MDHEN, CDR2 SYDVKM. CDR3 length: 14 amino acids. V lost 11 bases to trimming and J lost 0 bases, with 14 bases between them. CDR3 protein: CAGSMAGSNQPQHF. CDR3 in DNA: TGTGCCGGCTCTATGGCAGGTAGCAATCAGCCCCAGCATTTT.

This clonotype was found many times. The chain has TRBV7-9 and TRBJ2-1, with 7 bases matching TRBD2. V lost 1 base and J lost 5; bases outside the gene matches: 2. The CDR3 is 14 amino acids. CDR1 SEHNR and CDR2 FQNEAQ come from the germline V gene (reference sequence). The CDR3 sequence: CASSLGGGDNEQFF. CDR3 bases: TGTGCCAGCAGCTTAGGCGGGGGAGACAATGAGCAGTTCTTC.

By sample share, this clonotype is medium-sized. The V call is TRBV4-3, the J call TRBJ2-3; TRBD2 aligns across 10 bases. CDR3 length equals 17 residues. J was trimmed by 4 bases and V by 1 base; bases with no gene match: 8. Germline V CDR1 and CDR2: LGHNA, YSLEER. CDR3 sequence reads: CASSQAPVAGGADTQYF. The CDR3 bases are TGCGCCAGCAGCCAAGCCCCAGTAGCGGGAGGTGCAGATACGCAGTATTTT.

For the CDR3, the DNA is TGTGCCAGCAGCCGTAACAGGGGGCGCACCTACGAGCAGTACTTC. This sequence encodes CASSRNRGRTYEQYF. This chain joins TRBV5-5 and TRBJ2-7, with 9 nucleotides matching TRBD1. V gave up 4 bases and J gave up 2 bases; unmatched junction bases: 7. Germline CDR1 and CDR2: SGHKS and YYEKEE (reference sequence). The CDR3 consists of 15 residues. The entire variable domain, with the rest obtained from reference TRBV5-5 and TRBJ2-7, is as follows: DAGVTQSPTHLIKTRGQQVTLRCSPISGHKSVSWYQQVLGQGPQFIFQYYEKEERGRGNFPDRFSARQFPNYSSELNVNALLLGDSALYLCASSRNRGRTYEQYFGPGTRLTVT.

The chain carries TRBV12-3 or TRBV12-4 and TRBJ2-3; unclear D gene. The CDR3 runs 13 residues. Trimming left V 5 bases short and J 4 bases short, with 10 bases between. CDR3 coding DNA: TGTGCCAGCAGTCCGGGCTGGCCAGATACGCAGTATTTT. Translated: CASSPGWPDTQYF.